A selection of T cell receptor beta chains follows, all from one sample in a study of blood T cells in healthy people across ages. TCRdb re-called the 5' RACE reads through MiXCR, storing one row per CDR3 protein. The table has over 1,500,000 distinct CDR3 sequences, around half seen once. The sequenced sample consisted of blood. These receptors were obtained from a woman aged 40 to 50 in good health. Both conserved end residues are trimmed from each CDR3. The order of the fields is V gene, J gene, CDR3 length, CDR3 protein.

v_gene: TRBV29-1
j_gene: TRBJ1-2
len: 10
CDR3aa: SVADIRYGYT

v_gene: TRBV12-3/TRBV12-4
j_gene: TRBJ2-3
len: 14
CDR3aa: ASSSYSGGFPDTQY

v_gene: TRBV7-9
j_gene: TRBJ2-7
len: 12
CDR3aa: ASSAQGAVGEQY

v_gene: TRBV7-2
j_gene: TRBJ2-3
len: 14
CDR3aa: ASSLAAQTYTDTQY

v_gene: TRBV29-1
j_gene: TRBJ2-3
len: 13
CDR3aa: SVEDYLVRTDTQY

v_gene: TRBV11-1
j_gene: TRBJ2-1
len: 15
CDR3aa: ASSKGAGTSPYNEQF

v_gene: TRBV29-1
j_gene: TRBJ1-5
len: 13
CDR3aa: SVELGGWGNQPQH

v_gene: TRBV18
j_gene: TRBJ1-4
len: 10
CDR3aa: ASSLNREKLF

v_gene: TRBV9
j_gene: TRBJ2-1
len: 13
CDR3aa: ASSKGQGTYNEQF

v_gene: TRBV13
j_gene: TRBJ2-1
len: 13
CDR3aa: ASRSGTSGDNEQF

v_gene: TRBV2
j_gene: TRBJ2-3
len: 14
CDR3aa: ASSQEPSATTDTQY

v_gene: TRBV9
j_gene: TRBJ1-2
len: 11
CDR3aa: ASSAWGGDGYT

v_gene: TRBV20-1
j_gene: TRBJ2-5
len: 11
CDR3aa: SASPGGLGTQY

v_gene: TRBV9
j_gene: TRBJ2-3
len: 12
CDR3aa: ASSVAPSTDTQY

v_gene: TRBV20-1
j_gene: TRBJ1-1
len: 11
CDR3aa: SAGRFEGTEAF

v_gene: TRBV28
j_gene: TRBJ2-5
len: 10
CDR3aa: ASSALDSPQY

v_gene: TRBV7-3
j_gene: TRBJ2-3
len: 13
CDR3aa: ASSLIRASTDTQY

v_gene: TRBV27
j_gene: TRBJ2-7
len: 12
CDR3aa: ASSFFGGSYEQY

v_gene: TRBV28
j_gene: TRBJ2-1
len: 12
CDR3aa: ASSLPGLHNEQF

v_gene: TRBV4-3
j_gene: TRBJ2-5
len: 14
CDR3aa: ASSEQLAGGQETQY

v_gene: TRBV28
j_gene: TRBJ1-2
len: 9
CDR3aa: ASSFRYGYT

v_gene: TRBV27
j_gene: TRBJ2-1
len: 15
CDR3aa: ASSKVTGRRSDNEQF

v_gene: TRBV6-5
j_gene: TRBJ1-2
len: 13
CDR3aa: ASSYSIGTELGYT

v_gene: TRBV5-1
j_gene: TRBJ2-7
len: 12
CDR3aa: ASSIGTDSYEQY

v_gene: TRBV7-2
j_gene: TRBJ2-1
len: 12
CDR3aa: ASTRAGGYNEQF

v_gene: TRBV18
j_gene: TRBJ2-3
len: 10
CDR3aa: ASSASMETQY

v_gene: TRBV7-2
j_gene: TRBJ1-2
len: 13
CDR3aa: ASSSHFNNNYGYT

v_gene: TRBV7-2
j_gene: TRBJ2-1
len: 12
CDR3aa: ASSRRTDPNEQF

v_gene: TRBV9
j_gene: NA
len: 14
CDR3aa: ASSKGDHPGRDIQY

v_gene: TRBV28
j_gene: TRBJ2-1
len: 13
CDR3aa: ASSSEDSNWNEQF

v_gene: TRBV21-1
j_gene: TRBJ1-2
len: 14
CDR3aa: VRWDRVYPTKGGYT

v_gene: TRBV27
j_gene: TRBJ2-6
len: 19
CDR3aa: ASSFAGIPGSVFSGANVLT

v_gene: TRBV24-1
j_gene: TRBJ2-1
len: 15
CDR3aa: ATSDSQGERSYNEQF

v_gene: TRBV5-6
j_gene: TRBJ1-6
len: 13
CDR3aa: ASSEQGVLDSPLH

v_gene: TRBV28
j_gene: TRBJ2-1
len: 15
CDR3aa: ASSRSGGPRVNNEQF

v_gene: TRBV5-6
j_gene: TRBJ2-7
len: 14
CDR3aa: ASSLIRTSSSYEQY

v_gene: TRBV20-1
j_gene: TRBJ1-5
len: 13
CDR3aa: SARTGSDLYQPQH

v_gene: TRBV4-3
j_gene: TRBJ2-3
len: 14
CDR3aa: ASSQGRTGLADTQY

v_gene: TRBV9
j_gene: TRBJ2-3
len: 14
CDR3aa: ASSVVGGGFTDTQY

v_gene: TRBV6-1
j_gene: TRBJ1-4
len: 11
CDR3aa: ASSPAPMGKLF

v_gene: TRBV27
j_gene: TRBJ2-1
len: 14
CDR3aa: ASKLRDHESYNEQF

v_gene: TRBV7-2
j_gene: TRBJ2-3
len: 15
CDR3aa: ASSLKRAGEVTDTQY

v_gene: TRBV3-1
j_gene: TRBJ1-5
len: 15
CDR3aa: ASSRKNRGQSNQPQH

v_gene: TRBV4-1
j_gene: TRBJ2-5
len: 16
CDR3aa: ASSQANWGGGSQETQY

v_gene: TRBV20-1
j_gene: TRBJ1-5
len: 11
CDR3aa: SASAGEYQPQH

v_gene: TRBV27
j_gene: NA
len: 14
CDR3aa: ASSPSGTGWTYEQY

v_gene: TRBV12-3/TRBV12-4
j_gene: TRBJ2-7
len: 9
CDR3aa: ARSSLYEQY

v_gene: TRBV7-8
j_gene: TRBJ2-6
len: 14
CDR3aa: ASSDIRSSGANVLT

v_gene: TRBV4-3
j_gene: TRBJ2-1
len: 13
CDR3aa: ASSQVLAPNNEQF

v_gene: TRBV20-1
j_gene: TRBJ1-6
len: 14
CDR3aa: SARDRTGAYNSPLH

v_gene: TRBV2
j_gene: TRBJ1-2
len: 12
CDR3aa: ASNLGQGWYGYT

v_gene: TRBV5-1
j_gene: NA
len: 16
CDR3aa: ASSLGLAGTSSYNEQY

v_gene: TRBV6-6
j_gene: TRBJ1-1
len: 13
CDR3aa: ASDPGTGIGTEAF

v_gene: TRBV20-1
j_gene: TRBJ1-6
len: 14
CDR3aa: SARDPPQGWNSPLH

v_gene: TRBV9
j_gene: TRBJ1-5
len: 14
CDR3aa: ASSVKGTTGNQPQH

v_gene: TRBV13
j_gene: TRBJ2-5
len: 14
CDR3aa: ASSLGSGEDQETQY